Sequencing of this T cell receptor beta chain was carried out in a study of T cells after yellow fever vaccination (dated by TCRdb to the late 2010s). General notes on the study: The SMART-Seq v4 Ultra Low Input RNA kit was used to prepare libraries from fractions with low cell numbers. Bulk TCR alpha and beta repertoires were sequenced longitudinally to track T-cell clones before and after primary and booster YFV17D yellow fever vaccination. Two healthy male donors made up the cohort, one aged 18 to 30 years and the other aged 30 to 40 years. Blood samples were taken at several timepoints before and after primary and secondary immunization, and bulk PBMC replicates and cell subsets were isolated.

Beyond this particular receptor, the publication reports: Most clones expanded after primary vaccination (around 96% of CD4 and 80% to 90% of CD8) were re-detected after the booster, suggesting that broad memory maintenance occurred. The study included only two donors, which limits how far the findings can be generalized. Computational filtering was required because FACS-sorted repertoires could contain abundant contaminating clonotypes from the bulk population. Compared with the primary T-cell response, the secondary T-cell response was weaker but faster, peaking on day 5 rather than day 15. A small fraction of clonotypes appeared in both the CD4 and CD8 compartments, likely as a result of convergent recombination.

The treatment or condition label of this sample denotes: live attenuated yellow fever vaccine strain. PBMCs were isolated from peripheral blood using a standard Ficoll-Paque protocol. Dynabeads CD4 and CD8 positive selection kits were used to isolate CD4 and CD8 T-cell fractions. RNA was extracted with TriZol from bulk PBMCs, CD4 and CD8 fractions, and dextramer-positive and dextramer-negative fractions. Sequencing took place on an Illumina NovaSeq 6000. TCR cDNA was synthesized by 5'RACE template switching, through which a universal primer site and unique molecular identifiers were introduced. Priming of cDNA synthesis was performed from both the TCR alpha and TCR beta constant segments. Library amplification involved two PCR steps, and the second step added sample barcodes and sequencing adapters. Sequencing of libraries was done on Illumina HiSeq 2500 (2x100 bp) or NovaSeq (2x150 bp). Per the original workflow: Reads were demultiplexed and collapsed into UMI consensus sequences with MIGEC, and V(D)J alignment was performed with MiXCR. Clonotypes responding to the vaccine were identified with edgeR on replicate PBMC samples, with the criteria of FDR below 0.01 and a log2 fold change above 5 up to day 15. Each bulk clonotype was labeled CD4 or CD8 based on which sequenced repertoire, CD4 or CD8, contained the clonotype at higher abundance. TCRdb redid the processing of the public reads, applying fastp at Q25 and MiXCR, and retained in-frame beta chains. Each CDR3 protein gets just one entry, which takes the most common genes and DNA from the rows behind it. The authors' filters were not applied to this entry. For this sample there are nearly 300,000 distinct CDR3 sequences; about 10% appear just once. The ten biggest clones cover around 3.4% of the sample.

In its sample, this clonotype was seen a few times. Its antigen is not yet known. Per-base quality was not reported, and no clone a single base away is much larger than it. Sequences SEHNR (CDR1) and FQNEAQ (CDR2) are obtained from the germline V gene (reference sequence). Its CDR3 holds 13 amino acids, cysteine through phenylalanine. The CDR3 DNA has 39 bases and is translated from base 1. Cut back by 8 bases and 0 bases, the V and J ends lie 10 bases apart. This receptor was identified in a man aged 18 to 29 who received the YFV17D yellow fever vaccine. This sequence uses TRBV7-9 and TRBJ1-1, with no reliable assignment of the D segment. The sample in question was CD4+ T cells sorted from PBMCs, obtained 5 days after the yellow fever booster vaccination. At the DNA level, the sequence is TGTGCCAGCGAGCGGACGGTGAACACTGAAGCTTTCTTT. Its coded protein is CASERTVNTEAFF.